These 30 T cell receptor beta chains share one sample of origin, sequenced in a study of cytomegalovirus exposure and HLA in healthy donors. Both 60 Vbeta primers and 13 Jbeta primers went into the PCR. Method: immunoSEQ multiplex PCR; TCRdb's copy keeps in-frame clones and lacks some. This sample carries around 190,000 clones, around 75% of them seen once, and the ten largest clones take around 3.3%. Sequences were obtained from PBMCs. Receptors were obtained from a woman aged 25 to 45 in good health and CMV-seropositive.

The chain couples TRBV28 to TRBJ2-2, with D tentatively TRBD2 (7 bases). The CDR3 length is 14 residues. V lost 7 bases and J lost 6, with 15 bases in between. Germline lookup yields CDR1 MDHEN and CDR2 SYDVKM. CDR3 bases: TGTGCCAGCAATTCCAGGGAGGGGGCCGGGGAGCTGTTTTTT. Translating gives CASNSREGAGELFF. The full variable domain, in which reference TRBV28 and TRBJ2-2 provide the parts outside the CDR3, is DVKVTQSSRYLVKRTGEKVFLECVQDMDHENMFWYRQDPGLGLRLIYFSYDVKMKEKGDIPEGYSVSREKKERFSLILESASTNQTSMYLCASNSREGAGELFFGEGSRLTVL.

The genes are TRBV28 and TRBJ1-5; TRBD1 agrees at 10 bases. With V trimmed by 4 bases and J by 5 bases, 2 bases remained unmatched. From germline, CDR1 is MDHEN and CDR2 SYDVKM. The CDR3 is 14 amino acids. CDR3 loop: CASSSGQGDQPQHF. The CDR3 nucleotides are TGTGCCAGCAGTTCCGGACAGGGGGATCAGCCCCAGCATTTT.

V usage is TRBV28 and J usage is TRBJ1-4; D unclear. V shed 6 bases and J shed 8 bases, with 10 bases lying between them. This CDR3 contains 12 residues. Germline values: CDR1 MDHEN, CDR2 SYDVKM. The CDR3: CASRRGGEKLFF. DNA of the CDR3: TGTGCCAGCAGACGCGGCGGAGAAAAACTGTTTTTT.

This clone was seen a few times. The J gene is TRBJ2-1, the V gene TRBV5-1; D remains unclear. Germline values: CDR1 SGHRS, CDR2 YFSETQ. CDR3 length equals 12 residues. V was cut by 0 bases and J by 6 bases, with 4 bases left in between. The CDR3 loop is CASSLAVNEQFF. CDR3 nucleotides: TGCGCCAGCAGCTTGGCCGTCAATGAGCAGTTCTTC.

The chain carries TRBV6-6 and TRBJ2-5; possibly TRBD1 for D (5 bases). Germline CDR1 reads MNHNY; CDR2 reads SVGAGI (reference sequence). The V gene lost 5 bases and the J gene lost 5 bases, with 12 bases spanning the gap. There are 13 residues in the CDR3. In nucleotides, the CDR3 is TGTGCCAGCAGTCCACAGGAACGGGAGACCCAGTACTTC. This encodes CASSPQERETQYF.

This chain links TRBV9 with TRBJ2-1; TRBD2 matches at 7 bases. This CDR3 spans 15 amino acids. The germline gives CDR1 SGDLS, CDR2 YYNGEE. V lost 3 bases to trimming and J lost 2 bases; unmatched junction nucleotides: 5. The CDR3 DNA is TGTGCCAGCAGCGGCGGGGGTCTTGCCTACAATGAGCAGTTCTTC. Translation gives CASSGGGLAYNEQFF. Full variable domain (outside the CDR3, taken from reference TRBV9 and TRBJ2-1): DSGVTQTPKHLITATGQRVTLRCSPRSGDLSVYWYQQSLDQGLQFLIQYYNGEERAKGNILERFSAQQFPDLHSELNLSSLELGDSALYFCASSGGGLAYNEQFFGPGTRLTVL.

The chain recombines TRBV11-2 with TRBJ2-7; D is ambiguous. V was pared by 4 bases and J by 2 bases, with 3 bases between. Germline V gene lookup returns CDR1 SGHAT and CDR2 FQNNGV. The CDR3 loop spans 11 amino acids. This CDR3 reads CASSSTYEQYF. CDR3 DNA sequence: TGTGCCAGCAGCTCCACCTACGAGCAGTACTTC.

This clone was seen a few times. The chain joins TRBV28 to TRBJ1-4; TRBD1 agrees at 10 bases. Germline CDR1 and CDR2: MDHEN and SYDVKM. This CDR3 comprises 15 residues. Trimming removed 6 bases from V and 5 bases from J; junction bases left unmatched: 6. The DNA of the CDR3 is TGTGCCAGCAGGCCGCCGGGACAGGGGAATGAAAAACTGTTTTTT. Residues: CASRPPGQGNEKLFF. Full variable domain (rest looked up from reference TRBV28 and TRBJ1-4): DVKVTQSSRYLVKRTGEKVFLECVQDMDHENMFWYRQDPGLGLRLIYFSYDVKMKEKGDIPEGYSVSREKKERFSLILESASTNQTSMYLCASRPPGQGNEKLFFGSGTQLSVL.

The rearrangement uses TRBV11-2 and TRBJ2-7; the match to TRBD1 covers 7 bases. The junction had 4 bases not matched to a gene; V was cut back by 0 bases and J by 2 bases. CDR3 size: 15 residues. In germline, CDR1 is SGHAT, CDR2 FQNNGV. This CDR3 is CASSLDIQGAYEQYF. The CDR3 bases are TGTGCCAGCAGCTTAGATATTCAGGGGGCCTACGAGCAGTACTTC.

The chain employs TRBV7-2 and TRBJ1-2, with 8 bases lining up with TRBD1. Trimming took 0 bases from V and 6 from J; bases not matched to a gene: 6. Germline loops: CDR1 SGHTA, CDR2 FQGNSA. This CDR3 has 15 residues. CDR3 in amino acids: CASSLARQGAHGYTF. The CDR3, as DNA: TGTGCCAGCAGCTTAGCGCGGCAGGGGGCCCATGGCTACACCTTC.

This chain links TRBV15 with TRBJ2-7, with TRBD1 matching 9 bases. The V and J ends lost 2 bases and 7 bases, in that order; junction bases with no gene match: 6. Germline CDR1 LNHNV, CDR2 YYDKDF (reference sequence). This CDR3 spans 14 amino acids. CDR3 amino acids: CATSRRDRENEQYF. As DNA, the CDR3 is TGTGCCACCAGCAGACGGGACAGGGAAAATGAGCAGTACTTC. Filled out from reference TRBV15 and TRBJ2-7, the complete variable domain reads DAMVIQNPRYQVTQFGKPVTLSCSQTLNHNVMYWYQQKSSQAPKLLFHYYDKDFNNEADTPDNFQSRRPNTSFCFLDIRSPGLGDTAMYLCATSRRDRENEQYFGPGTRLTVT.

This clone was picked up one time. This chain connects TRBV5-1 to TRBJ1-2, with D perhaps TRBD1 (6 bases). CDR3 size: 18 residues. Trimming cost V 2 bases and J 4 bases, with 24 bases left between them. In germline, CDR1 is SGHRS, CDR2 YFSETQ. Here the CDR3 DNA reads TGCGCCAGCAGCTTCGGGGGGCGAGGAAGTTACGTTAGCTATGGCTACACCTTC. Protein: CASSFGGRGSYVSYGYTF.

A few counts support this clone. CDR3 residues: CASSLDGDTIYF. For the CDR3, the DNA is TGTGCCAGCAGTTTGGACGGGGACACCATATATTTT. The V gene is TRBV27, the J gene TRBJ1-3; no clear D gene. The CDR3 is made up of 12 amino acids. Germline assignment: CDR1 MNHEY and CDR2 SMNVEV (reference sequence). Between the trimmed V and J ends, which lost 3 bases and 8 bases, there was a span of 8 bases.

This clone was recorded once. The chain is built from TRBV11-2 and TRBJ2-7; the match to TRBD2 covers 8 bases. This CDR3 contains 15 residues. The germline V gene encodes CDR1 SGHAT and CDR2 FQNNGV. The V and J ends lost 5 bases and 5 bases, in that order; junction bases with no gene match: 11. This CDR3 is CASSPIAGRLNEQYF. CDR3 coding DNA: TGTGCCAGCAGCCCTATAGCGGGAAGATTGAACGAGCAGTACTTC.

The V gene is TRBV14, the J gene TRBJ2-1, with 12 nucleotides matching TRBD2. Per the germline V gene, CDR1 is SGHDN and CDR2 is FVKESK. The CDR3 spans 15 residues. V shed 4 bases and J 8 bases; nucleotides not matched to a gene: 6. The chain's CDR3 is CASSLTSGSVYEQFF. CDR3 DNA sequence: TGTGCCAGCAGCCTGACTAGCGGGAGTGTCTATGAGCAGTTCTTC.

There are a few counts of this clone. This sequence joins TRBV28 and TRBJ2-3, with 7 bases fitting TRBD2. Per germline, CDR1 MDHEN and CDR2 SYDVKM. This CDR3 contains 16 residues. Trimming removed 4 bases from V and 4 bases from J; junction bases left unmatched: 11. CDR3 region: CASSSSGSPNSDTQYF. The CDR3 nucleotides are TGTGCCAGCAGTTCTAGCGGTTCCCCTAACTCAGATACGCAGTATTTT.

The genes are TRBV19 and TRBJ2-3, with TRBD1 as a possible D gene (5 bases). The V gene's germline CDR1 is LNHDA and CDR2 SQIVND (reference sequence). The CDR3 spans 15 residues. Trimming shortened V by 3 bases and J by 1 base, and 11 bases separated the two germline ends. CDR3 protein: CASSIGALGTDTQYF. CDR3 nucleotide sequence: TGTGCCAGTAGTATTGGGGCTCTTGGCACAGATACGCAGTATTTT.

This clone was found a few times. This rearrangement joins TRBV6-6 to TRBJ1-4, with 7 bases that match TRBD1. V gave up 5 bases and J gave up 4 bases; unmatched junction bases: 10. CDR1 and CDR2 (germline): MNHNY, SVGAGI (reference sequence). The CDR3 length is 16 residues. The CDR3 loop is CASSTRGTASNEKLFF. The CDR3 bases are TGTGCCAGCAGTACCAGGGGGACAGCCAGTAATGAAAAACTGTTTTTT.

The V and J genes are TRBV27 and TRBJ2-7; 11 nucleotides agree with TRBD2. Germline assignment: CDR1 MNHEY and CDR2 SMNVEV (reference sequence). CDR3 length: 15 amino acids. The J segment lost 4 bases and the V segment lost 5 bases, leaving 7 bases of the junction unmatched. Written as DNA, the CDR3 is TGTGCCAGCAGTCCATCTACTAGCGGGAGTTACGAGCAGTACTTC. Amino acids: CASSPSTSGSYEQYF.

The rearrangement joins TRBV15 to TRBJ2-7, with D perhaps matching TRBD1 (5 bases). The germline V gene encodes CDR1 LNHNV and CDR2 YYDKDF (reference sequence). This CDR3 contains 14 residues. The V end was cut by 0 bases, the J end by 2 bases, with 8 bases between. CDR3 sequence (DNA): TGTGCCACCAGCAGAGAAGGACAAACCTACGAGCAGTACTTC. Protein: CATSREGQTYEQYF.

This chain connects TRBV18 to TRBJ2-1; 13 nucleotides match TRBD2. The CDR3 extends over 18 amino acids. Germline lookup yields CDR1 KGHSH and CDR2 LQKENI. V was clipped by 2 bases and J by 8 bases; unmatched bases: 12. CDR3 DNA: TGTGCCAGCTCACCAATTCGGACTAGCGGGAGAATTGTCGATGAGCAGTTCTTC. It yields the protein CASSPIRTSGRIVDEQFF.

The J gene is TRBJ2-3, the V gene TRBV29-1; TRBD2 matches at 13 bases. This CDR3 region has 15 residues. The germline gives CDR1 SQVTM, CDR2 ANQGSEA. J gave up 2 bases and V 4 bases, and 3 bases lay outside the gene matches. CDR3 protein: CSVAGLAGYTDTQYF. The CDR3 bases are TGCAGCGTTGCGGGACTAGCGGGATACACAGATACGCAGTATTTT.

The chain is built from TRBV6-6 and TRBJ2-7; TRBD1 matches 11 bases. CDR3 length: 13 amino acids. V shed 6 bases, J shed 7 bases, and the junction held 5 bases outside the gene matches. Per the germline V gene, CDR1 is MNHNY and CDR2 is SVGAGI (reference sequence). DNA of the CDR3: TGTGCCAGCAGACGGGACAGGGGGTTTGAGCAGTACTTC. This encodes CASRRDRGFEQYF.

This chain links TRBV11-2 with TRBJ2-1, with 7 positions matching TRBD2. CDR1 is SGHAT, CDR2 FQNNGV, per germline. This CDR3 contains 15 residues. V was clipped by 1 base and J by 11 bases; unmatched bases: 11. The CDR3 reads CASSLGLGGREQQFF. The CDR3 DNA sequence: TGTGCCAGCAGCTTAGGTCTCGGCGGGAGAGAACAGCAGTTCTTC. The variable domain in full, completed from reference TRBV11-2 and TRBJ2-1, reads EAGVAQSPRYKIIEKRQSVAFWCNPISGHATLYWYQQILGQGPKLLIQFQNNGVVDDSQLPKDRFSAERLKGVDSTLKIQPAKLEDSAVYLCASSLGLGGREQQFFGPGTRLTVL.

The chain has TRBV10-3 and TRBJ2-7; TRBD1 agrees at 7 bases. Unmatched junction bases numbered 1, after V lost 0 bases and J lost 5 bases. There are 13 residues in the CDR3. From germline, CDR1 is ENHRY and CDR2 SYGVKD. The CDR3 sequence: CAISESTGNEQYF. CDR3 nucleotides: TGTGCCATCAGTGAGTCGACAGGGAACGAGCAGTACTTC.

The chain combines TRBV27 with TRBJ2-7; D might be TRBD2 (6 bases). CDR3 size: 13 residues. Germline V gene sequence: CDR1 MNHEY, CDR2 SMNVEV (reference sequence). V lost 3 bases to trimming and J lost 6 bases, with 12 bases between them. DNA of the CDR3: TGTGCCAGCAGTTTCTTCGAGGGAGGCGAGCAGTACTTC. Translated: CASSFFEGGEQYF.

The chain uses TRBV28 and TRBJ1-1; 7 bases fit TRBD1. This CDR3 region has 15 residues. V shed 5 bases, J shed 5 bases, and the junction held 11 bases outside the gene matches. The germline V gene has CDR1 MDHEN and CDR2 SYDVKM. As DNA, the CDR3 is TGTGCCAGCAGTAGAGACAGGGTTGCTATTACTGAAGCTTTCTTT. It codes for CASSRDRVAITEAFF.

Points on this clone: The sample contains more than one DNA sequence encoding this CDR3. The CDR3, as DNA: TGTGCCAGCTCCTTCTCCTACGAGCAGTACTTC. Protein: CASSFSYEQYF. V usage is TRBV28 and J usage is TRBJ2-7; D remains unclear. The CDR3 loop spans 11 amino acids. CDR1 and CDR2 from the germline V gene are MDHEN and SYDVKM. V lost 8 bases and J 0 bases, leaving 5 bases between the germline ends.

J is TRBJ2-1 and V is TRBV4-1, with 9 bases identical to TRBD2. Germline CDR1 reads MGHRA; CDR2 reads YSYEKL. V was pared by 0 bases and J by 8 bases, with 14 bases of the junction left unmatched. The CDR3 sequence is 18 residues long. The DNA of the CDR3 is TGCGCCAGCAGCCAAGATCCCCTGGGACAGCGGGAGGATCATGAGCAGTTCTTC. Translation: CASSQDPLGQREDHEQFF.

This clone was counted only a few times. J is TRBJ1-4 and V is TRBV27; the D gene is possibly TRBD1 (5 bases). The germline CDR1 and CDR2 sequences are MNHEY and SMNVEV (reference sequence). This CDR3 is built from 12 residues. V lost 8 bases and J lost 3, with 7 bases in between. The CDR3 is CASQGANEKLFF. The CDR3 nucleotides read TGTGCCAGCCAGGGTGCTAATGAAAAACTGTTTTTT.